This TCR beta chain was captured by sequencing in a study of T cell responses to AZD1222 COVID-19 vaccine. CDR3 size: 19 residues. J lost 5 bases, V lost 2 bases, and 19 bases had no gene match. From germline, CDR1 is SGHVS and CDR2 FQNEAQ. TCRdb keeps only in-frame clones here, not all; method: immunoSEQ multiplex PCR. In the table there are about 170,000 clones, approximately 92% of which are singletons. This clone turned up a few times. The receptor was isolated from an adult in good health. The rearrangement uses TRBV7-8 and TRBJ2-7; 9 bases align to TRBD1. Sequencing used peripheral blood, obtained on day 0 of AZD1222 vaccination. This chain's CDR3 is CASSLKRPGTGRQGDEQYF. DNA of the CDR3: TGTGCCAGCAGCTTAAAACGCCCCGGGACAGGGAGGCAGGGGGACGAGCAGTACTTC.